The 28 T cell receptor beta chains in this list originate from one sample, sequenced in a study of T-cell reconstitution after alpha-beta-depleted transplantation in children. Construction of the TCRbeta library involved unique molecular identifiers. MiXCR was run by TCRdb on the PCR reads, yielding one entry per CDR3 protein. The sample has around 480,000 distinct CDR3 sequences, 30% to 35% seen once; the top ten hold less than 2.5%. The specimen comprised PBMCs from the stem cell graft donor, sampled from the stem cell graft. These receptors originate from a human donor who donated a stem cell graft to a child with aplastic anemia.

The chain has TRBV3-1 and TRBJ1-4; D may be TRBD1 (5 bases). This CDR3 has 14 residues. The ends were cut back, 5 bases at V and 2 bases at J, with 9 bases in the middle. From germline, CDR1 is LGHDT and CDR2 YNNKEL (reference sequence). In nucleotides, the CDR3 is TGTGCCAGCAGCGCTAGGGGCACTAATGAAAAACTGTTTTTT. It specifies CASSARGTNEKLFF. The whole variable domain, remainder taken from reference TRBV3-1 and TRBJ1-4, is DTAVSQTPKYLVTQMGNDKSIKCEQNLGHDTMYWYKQDSKKFLKIMFSYNNKELIINETVPNRFSPKSPDKAHLNLHINSLELGDSAVYFCASSARGTNEKLFFGSGTQLSVL.

This chain links TRBV15 with TRBJ2-7; 7 nucleotides align to TRBD2. Trimming cost V 3 bases and J 1 base; bases outside gene matches: 3. There are 14 residues in the CDR3. CDR1 is LNHNV and CDR2 is YYDKDF in the germline V gene (reference sequence). In DNA, the CDR3 is TGTGCCACCAGCAGGAGGGGACTATCCTACGAGCAGTACGTC. As protein: CATSRRGLSYEQYV.

CDR3 coding DNA: TGTGCCAGCATGGCCGGGGGGAATGAGCAGTTCTTC. Translation: CASMAGGNEQFF. This chain connects TRBV7-6 to TRBJ2-1, with 7 nucleotides matching TRBD2. V lost 7 bases, J lost 7 bases, and 4 bases stayed unmatched. The CDR3 runs to 12 residues. Germline loops: CDR1 SGHVS, CDR2 FNYEAQ.

The chain carries TRBV5-4 and TRBJ2-3; D is unclear. The germline V and J ends were trimmed by 0 bases and 4 bases, with 9 bases remaining between them. The CDR3 consists of 14 residues. Germline CDR1 and CDR2: SGHNT and YYREEE (reference sequence). CDR3 DNA: TGTGCCAGCAGCTTGGAAGGTTCTGCAGATACGCAGTATTTT. As protein: CASSLEGSADTQYF.

The chain joins TRBV29-1 to TRBJ2-3; 7 nucleotides match TRBD2. Germline CDR1 and CDR2: SQVTM and ANQGSEA. V dropped 7 bases and J dropped 5; count of bases not matched to a gene: 6. The CDR3 runs 12 residues. CDR3 in DNA: TGCAGCGCCTCGTGGGGGGGAGATACGCAGTATTTT. Protein product: CSASWGGDTQYF.

J is TRBJ2-5 and V is TRBV6-5; D is uncertain. This CDR3 has 11 residues. Between the trimmed V and J ends, which lost 7 bases and 4 bases, there was a span of 7 bases. Germline V gene sequence: CDR1 MNHEY, CDR2 SVGAGI. DNA of the CDR3: TGTGCCAGCAATCTGGGAGAGACCCAGTACTTC. Translation gives CASNLGETQYF.

This chain links TRBV5-1 with TRBJ1-2; 7 bases match TRBD1. The CDR3 is 14 amino acids. Germline CDR1 is SGHRS and CDR2 is YFSETQ. Unmatched junction bases numbered 7, after V lost 4 bases and J lost 4 bases. CDR3 nucleotides: TGCGCCAGCAGCCAAGGACAGGACGCCTATGGCTACACCTTC. This codes for CASSQGQDAYGYTF.

The genes are TRBV29-1 and TRBJ2-5; D unclear. Trimming shortened V by 0 bases and J by 1 base, and 9 bases separated the two germline ends. The CDR3 loop spans 14 amino acids. Germline CDR1 is SQVTM and CDR2 is ANQGSEA. CDR3 loop: CSVEDGLTQETQYF. The CDR3 DNA is TGCAGCGTTGAAGATGGGCTGACCCAAGAGACCCAGTACTTC.

The genes are TRBV12-3 or TRBV12-4 and TRBJ2-1, with 7 positions matching TRBD1. This CDR3 has 14 amino acids. The trim removed 7 bases at V and 4 bases at J, leaving 7 bases unmatched. CDR3 residues: CASNTDRQYNEQFF. The CDR3 DNA reads TGTGCCAGCAATACGGACAGGCAGTACAATGAGCAGTTCTTC.

This clonotype was observed once. The rearrangement links TRBV11-3 to TRBJ1-2, with TRBD1 as a possible D gene (5 bases). V was cut by 0 bases and J by 8 bases, with 10 bases left in between. This CDR3 is built from 13 residues. Germline loops: CDR1 SGHNT, CDR2 YENEEA. CDR3 sequence (DNA): TGTGCCAGCAGCTTAGAGGGGGTATACGGCTACACCTTC. Encoded protein: CASSLEGVYGYTF.

The V call is TRBV20-1, the J call TRBJ1-5; no definite D call. There are 16 residues in the CDR3. Trimming cost V 0 bases and J 9 bases, with 21 bases left between them. Germline CDR1 is DFQATT and CDR2 is SNEGSKA (reference sequence). DNA of the CDR3: TGCAGTGCTAGAGATCTCATAGGTATCGCCCCCGGGCCCCAGCATTTT. Translating it yields CSARDLIGIAPGPQHF.

Concerning this clonotype itself: The junction and the germline gene differ at one end; a read error may be behind it. The chain combines TRBV7-8 with TRBJ1-1; 7 bases fit TRBD1. The germline CDR1 and CDR2 sequences are SGHVS and FQNEAQ. The CDR3 has 15 residues. CDR3 in DNA: TGTGCCAGCGGCTTAATTAGGACAGGCGGGACTGAAGCTTTCTTT. The encoded protein is CASGLIRTGGTEAFF.

The rearrangement joins TRBV29-1 to TRBJ2-7, with D perhaps being TRBD1 or TRBD2 (6 bases each). The length of the CDR3 is 14 residues. Germline V gene data show CDR1 as SQVTM and CDR2 as ANQGSEA. Trimming pared 4 bases from V and 3 bases from J, leaving 16 bases between. CDR3: CSVGGAGADYEQYF. Here the CDR3 DNA reads TGCAGCGTTGGGGGGGCAGGGGCTGACTACGAGCAGTACTTC.

The sample holds a few counts of this clonotype. The chain couples TRBV7-2 to TRBJ2-3; 12 bases are a match to TRBD2. Germline trimming cut 4 bases from V and 2 bases from J; bases unmatched to any gene: 4. The CDR3 is 16 residues long. Germline CDR1 SGHTA, CDR2 FQGNSA. In DNA form, the CDR3 reads TGTGCCAGCAGCTCAAGGACTAGCGGGGCCACAGATACGCAGTATTTT. This translates into CASSSRTSGATDTQYF.

This chain's CDR3 is CSSGSGSIQYF. In DNA form, the CDR3 reads TGTTCAAGCGGGAGTGGAAGCATTCAGTACTTC. The chain employs TRBV27 and TRBJ2-4; 8 positions match TRBD2. The germline V gene has CDR1 MNHEY and CDR2 SMNVEV (reference sequence). CDR3 size: 11 residues.

The chain joins TRBV5-5 to TRBJ2-1; tentative D call: TRBD1 (5 bases). Trimming took 4 bases from V and 0 from J, leaving 14 bases between them. The germline gives CDR1 SGHKS, CDR2 YYEKEE (reference sequence). This CDR3 is 16 amino acids long. CDR3 nucleotide sequence: TGTGCCAGCAGCACCCAGGGTAGACGCTCCTACAATGAGCAGTTCTTC. Translated: CASSTQGRRSYNEQFF.

This clonotype turned up a few times. V usage is TRBV29-1 and J usage is TRBJ1-2, with unresolved D. Germline values: CDR1 SQVTM, CDR2 ANQGSEA. The V and J ends lost 7 bases and 13 bases respectively, with 22 bases between them. The CDR3 length is 12 residues. CDR3 in amino acids: CSDRRGSTLGTF. The CDR3 DNA sequence: TGCAGCGACCGCCGGGGTTCCACACTAGGCACCTTC. The whole variable domain, remainder taken from reference TRBV29-1 and TRBJ1-2, is SAVISQKPSRDICQRGTSLTIQCQVDSQVTMMFWYRQQPGQSLTLIATANQGSEATYESGFVIDKFPISRPNLTFSTLTVSNMSPEDSSIYLCSDRRGSTLGTFGSGTRLTVV.

The genes are TRBV18 and TRBJ2-7; TRBD1 or TRBD2 may be the D gene (5 bases each). Trimming pared 5 bases from V and 0 bases from J, leaving 11 bases between. Germline assignment: CDR1 KGHSH and CDR2 LQKENI. The CDR3 contains 14 residues. The CDR3 protein is CASSGRDGSYEQYF. The CDR3 bases are TGTGCCAGCTCAGGCCGGGACGGCTCCTACGAGCAGTACTTC.

This chain joins TRBV29-1 and TRBJ1-4; D is uncertain. The CDR3 covers 13 residues. CDR1 and CDR2 from the germline V gene are SQVTM and ANQGSEA. Trimming removed 7 bases at V and 4 bases at J, with 13 bases between. The CDR3 nucleotides read TGCAGCGCCGGTCACAGCCATAATGAAAAACTGTTTTTT. Translating it yields CSAGHSHNEKLFF.

This clonotype was seen more than once but under ten times. This chain connects TRBV21-1 to TRBJ2-3; TRBD2, the table's D call, lacks a check against the DNA. TRBV21-1 is listed as a pseudogene. The CDR3 extends over 16 amino acids. The CDR3 loop is CASSLSSGSGTDTQYF. CDR3 DNA: TGTGCCAGCAGCCTCTCTAGCGGGAGCGGCACAGATACGCAGTATTTT.

The V gene is TRBV12-3 or TRBV12-4, the J gene TRBJ2-1; TRBD2 matches at 14 bases. J was trimmed by 14 bases and V by 6 bases; bases with no gene match: 15. There are 16 residues in the CDR3. The CDR3 DNA reads as TGTGCCAGCAGATTAAGACTAGCGGGAGGGCCATATTTGGAGTTCTTC. This sequence encodes CASRLRLAGGPYLEFF.

This chain uses TRBV9 with TRBJ2-3; 8 bases agree with TRBD2. The CDR3 is 14 amino acids. The germline V gene has CDR1 SGDLS and CDR2 YYNGEE. V lost 0 bases, J lost 8 bases, and 5 bases stayed unmatched. The DNA for the CDR3 is TGTGCCAGCAGCGTAGCGGGAGGGGCGGGTACGCAGTATTTT. Its translation: CASSVAGGAGTQYF.

The chain uses TRBV12-3 or TRBV12-4 and TRBJ1-2, with D uncertain. The CDR3 contains 13 residues. Trimming took 7 bases from V and 2 from J, leaving 11 bases between them. In DNA, the CDR3 is TGTGCCAGCACCCCCGAGGAGAACTATGGCTACACCTTC. Protein: CASTPEENYGYTF.

The chain joins TRBV5-1 to TRBJ1-1; TRBD1 matches at 7 bases. J was trimmed by 1 base and V by 4 bases; bases with no gene match: 7. Germline assignment: CDR1 SGHRS and CDR2 YFSETQ. The CDR3 totals 15 residues. CDR3 DNA sequence: TGCGCCAGCAGCCCCATGACAGGGAAGAACACTGAAGCTTTCTTT. Protein product: CASSPMTGKNTEAFF.

This clonotype has ten or more counts. This sequence joins TRBV12-3 or TRBV12-4 and TRBJ2-7; the D gene is possibly TRBD2 (5 bases). The V end was cut by 3 bases, the J end by 0 bases, with 9 bases between. This CDR3 spans 14 amino acids. For the CDR3, the DNA is TGTGCCAGCAGTTTGTCGGGAAGCTCCTACGAGCAGTACGTC. Its protein is CASSLSGSSYEQYV.

In this sample, this clonotype turned up a few times. The chain recombines TRBV7-2 with TRBJ1-4; 10 nucleotides line up with TRBD1. This CDR3 contains 17 residues. Germline V gene sequence: CDR1 SGHTA, CDR2 FQGNSA. The ends lost 5 bases at V and 7 bases at J; junction bases unmatched: 13. The CDR3 DNA follows: TGTGCCAGCAGCCCAGGGACCGGGACAGGGGAGGGTGAAAAACTGTTTTTT. Amino acid sequence: CASSPGTGTGEGEKLFF.

The V gene is TRBV29-1, the J gene TRBJ1-1; D might be TRBD1 (5 bases). This CDR3 comprises 13 residues. V lost 2 bases and J 4 bases, leaving 11 bases between the germline ends. Germline CDR1 and CDR2: SQVTM and ANQGSEA. Here the CDR3 reads CSVELGLSTEAFF. The DNA for the CDR3 is TGCAGCGTTGAACTGGGACTGAGCACTGAAGCTTTCTTT.

J is TRBJ2-7 and V is TRBV7-9; 9 bases fit TRBD1. This CDR3 spans 16 amino acids. With 5 bases clipped from V and 5 bases from J, the junction kept 13 bases outside the gene matches. From germline, CDR1 is SEHNR and CDR2 FQNEAQ (reference sequence). CDR3 DNA: TGTGCCAGCAGCCGACCCGGCGGGACAGGGTTAAACGAGCAGTACTTC. Its protein product is CASSRPGGTGLNEQYF.